A single sample gave rise to the 21 T cell receptor beta chains below, sequenced in a study of blood T cells in healthy people across ages. With a J-beta primer mix and a sample-barcoded 5' primer, a second PCR ran 7 to 11 cycles. TCRdb analysed the 5' RACE reads with MiXCR anew, one entry per CDR3 protein. The sample records about 1.7 million distinct CDR3 sequences, about 30% being singletons. Source material: blood. These receptors originate from a woman in her 30s in good health.

As for this clonotype: Germline and junction disagree at one end, which may indicate a read error. The V call is TRBV28, the J call TRBJ2-7; possibly TRBD1 or TRBD2 for D (8 bases each). The CDR3 is made up of 15 amino acids. Germline lookup yields CDR1 MDHEN and CDR2 SYDVKM. Written as DNA, the CDR3 is TGTGTCAGCACCCCAGGGGGCGGGGGGTCCTACGAGCAGTACTTC. Protein sequence: CVSTPGGGGSYEQYF. Supplemented by reference TRBV28 and TRBJ2-7, the full variable domain reads DVKVTQSSRYLVKRTGEKVFLECVQDMDHENMFWYRQDPGLGLRLIYFSYDVKMKEKGDIPEGYSVSREKKERFSLILESASTNQTSMYLCVSTPGGGGSYEQYFGPGTRLTVT.

DNA of the CDR3: TGTGCCAGCAGTGGCGCCCAGGCAGATACGCAGTATTTT. Amino acids: CASSGAQADTQYF. V is TRBV2 and J is TRBJ2-3; D gene unclear. V was pared by 4 bases and J by 4 bases, with 9 bases between. The CDR3 contains 13 residues. CDR1 and CDR2 from the germline V gene are SNHLY and FYNNEI.

The chain couples TRBV12-3 or TRBV12-4 to TRBJ2-7, with 7 bases aligning to TRBD1. V dropped 11 bases and J dropped 0; count of bases not matched to a gene: 10. CDR3 length: 14 residues. The CDR3, as DNA: TGTGCCCGCACCACCGGGACAGACTCCTACGAGCAGTACTTC. It encodes CARTTGTDSYEQYF.

J is TRBJ2-3 and V is TRBV5-4, with TRBD2 matching 7 bases. The CDR3 totals 15 residues. V lost 5 bases to trimming and J lost 0 bases; unmatched junction nucleotides: 6. CDR1 and CDR2 (germline): SGHNT, YYREEE (reference sequence). The CDR3: CASSWGGGSTDTQYF. CDR3 in DNA: TGTGCCAGCAGTTGGGGCGGGGGTAGCACAGATACGCAGTATTTT.

This clonotype was recorded many times. Written as DNA, the CDR3 is TGTGCCAGCTCCCGTGTCGGCTTTAATCAGCAATCACCCCTCCACTTT. Translated, it gives CASSRVGFNQQSPLHF. V and J are TRBV7-9 and TRBJ1-6; no clear D gene. Per the germline V gene, CDR1 is SEHNR and CDR2 is FQNEAQ (reference sequence). The CDR3 runs 16 residues. With 8 bases removed from V and 10 bases from J, the gap between germline ends came to 24 bases.

Only a few counts were recorded for this clonotype. Written as DNA, the CDR3 is TGTGCCAGCAGTTACGGAACAGGGGAGAGCAATCAGCCCCAGCATTTT. This gives the protein CASSYGTGESNQPQHF. The chain combines TRBV6-6 with TRBJ1-5; 7 bases fit TRBD1. The CDR3 loop spans 16 amino acids. Germline CDR1 MNHNY, CDR2 SVGAGI (reference sequence). The trim removed 2 bases at V and 1 base at J, leaving 5 bases unmatched.

With regard to this clonotype: At one end the junction does not follow the germline gene, possibly because of a read error. The chain links TRBV12-3 or TRBV12-4 to TRBJ2-3, with a weak D call TRBD1 (6 bases). This CDR3 is 14 amino acids long. The CDR3, as DNA: TGTGCCAGCACCCAGACAGGAATCGCAGATGCGCAGTATTTT. Protein: CASTQTGIADAQYF.

The V gene is TRBV15, the J gene TRBJ2-5; 7 nucleotides match TRBD1. Germline CDR1 LNHNV, CDR2 YYDKDF (reference sequence). CDR3 length: 14 amino acids. V shed 2 bases, J shed 2 bases, and the junction held 2 bases outside the gene matches. This CDR3 reads CATSRTGQQETQYF. DNA of the CDR3: TGTGCCACCAGCAGAACGGGACAGCAAGAGACCCAGTACTTC.

Concerning this clonotype itself: An end of the junction differs from the germline gene, which may be a read error. V gene TRBV11-2 combines with J gene TRBJ2-1; D possibly matches TRBD1 or TRBD2 (6 bases each). This CDR3 is built from 15 residues. Germline CDR1 SGHAT, CDR2 FQNNGV. The CDR3 sequence: CASNLAGGGFDEQFF. In nucleotides, the CDR3 is TGTGCCAGCAACTTAGCAGGAGGGGGTTTCGATGAGCAGTTCTTC.

This clonotype was observed at least ten times. The chain links TRBV10-1 to TRBJ2-7; perhaps TRBD2 as D (5 bases). The CDR3 extends over 15 amino acids. The V end was cut by 5 bases, the J end by 0 bases, with 14 bases between. The germline V gene has CDR1 WNHNN and CDR2 SYGVQD (reference sequence). DNA of the CDR3: TGCGCCAGCAGTATATTTGGAGCGGTCTCCTACGAGCAGTACTTC. Its protein is CASSIFGAVSYEQYF.

The chain carries TRBV10-1 and TRBJ1-6; D not resolved. Germline CDR1 reads WNHNN; CDR2 reads SYGVQD (reference sequence). V lost 0 bases to trimming and J lost 8 bases, with 14 bases between them. The length of the CDR3 is 16 residues. CDR3 region: CASSESILDEDSPLHF. For the CDR3, the DNA is TGCGCCAGCAGTGAGTCTATATTGGACGAAGATTCACCCCTCCACTTT.

This clonotype was counted between two and nine times. The chain is built from TRBV7-2 and TRBJ2-1; TRBD1 is a possible D gene (6 bases). V was shortened by 8 bases and J by 8 bases, with 16 bases between the two germline ends. The CDR3 contains 13 residues. CDR1 and CDR2 (germline): SGHTA, FQGNSA. Here the CDR3 DNA reads TGTGCCAGCGCTTCAAGGGGGATCGATGAGCAGTTCTTC. Residues: CASASRGIDEQFF.

This chain links TRBV15 with TRBJ1-5, with 9 bases fitting TRBD1. There are 17 residues in the CDR3. CDR1 is LNHNV and CDR2 is YYDKDF in the germline V gene (reference sequence). The V segment lost 3 bases and the J segment 1 base; nucleotides outside the gene matches: 7. DNA of the CDR3: TGTGCCACCAGCAGGTCACAGGGGGCAGGAAGCAATCAGCCCCAGCATTTT. Amino acids: CATSRSQGAGSNQPQHF.

This chain uses TRBV24-1 with TRBJ2-3; perhaps TRBD1 as D (6 bases). This CDR3 has 14 amino acids. The V end lost 7 bases, the J end lost 3 bases, and 13 bases lay between the germline ends. Germline V gene lookup returns CDR1 KGHDR and CDR2 SFDVKD. The CDR3 DNA reads as TGTGCCACCAGGGACCGACAGGAGACAGATACGCAGTATTTT. Amino acids: CATRDRQETDTQYF.

This clonotype turned up a few times. The chain joins TRBV11-1 to TRBJ1-2, with D hard to call. Germline V gene lookup returns CDR1 SGHAT and CDR2 FQDESV (reference sequence). This CDR3 is 15 amino acids long. The ends were cut back, 5 bases at V and 7 bases at J, with 20 bases in the middle. The CDR3 DNA sequence: TGTGCCAGCAGCCCCTCCCCGGGGATCCCCTTTGGCTACACCTTC. This codes for CASSPSPGIPFGYTF.

V is TRBV7-7 and J is TRBJ2-4; 9 positions agree with TRBD2. The V and J ends lost 1 base and 13 bases, in that order; junction bases with no gene match: 11. Germline V gives CDR1 SSHAT, CDR2 FNYEAQ (reference sequence). The CDR3 consists of 15 residues. CDR3 region: CASSLDSGSYNEQYF. The CDR3 coding sequence is TGTGCCAGCAGCTTAGATAGCGGGAGCTACAATGAGCAGTACTTC.

This clonotype was detected ten times or more. This CDR3 is CASSVTGGGYGYTF. Written as DNA, the CDR3 is TGTGCCAGCAGCGTAACAGGGGGTGGCTATGGCTACACCTTC. The J gene is TRBJ1-2, the V gene TRBV9, with 8 nucleotides matching TRBD1. CDR1 SGDLS and CDR2 YYNGEE come from the germline V gene. The CDR3 length is 14 residues. Germline trimming cut 1 base from V and 4 bases from J; bases unmatched to any gene: 3.

The rearrangement links TRBV15 to TRBJ2-3, with 12 bases identical to TRBD2. The ends lost 0 bases at V and 4 bases at J; junction bases unmatched: 8. The CDR3 has 18 residues. Germline V gene data show CDR1 as LNHNV and CDR2 as YYDKDF (reference sequence). In DNA form, the CDR3 reads TGTGCCACCAGCAGAGATTTCGGACTAGCGGGAAGGGCAGATACGCAGTATTTT. Translating it yields CATSRDFGLAGRADTQYF. Full variable domain (outside the CDR3, taken from reference TRBV15 and TRBJ2-3): DAMVIQNPRYQVTQFGKPVTLSCSQTLNHNVMYWYQQKSSQAPKLLFHYYDKDFNNEADTPDNFQSRRPNTSFCFLDIRSPGLGDTAMYLCATSRDFGLAGRADTQYFGPGTRLTVL.

About this clonotype: One base away lies a much larger clone, so this may be a sequencing read error. This chain uses TRBV10-3 with TRBJ2-1; a possible D gene is TRBD2 (6 bases). Germline lookup yields CDR1 ENHRY and CDR2 SYGVKD. This CDR3 spans 13 amino acids. CDR3 bases: TGTGCCACCCAGTGGGGGGAGTACAATGAGCAGTGCTTC. This gives the protein CATQWGEYNEQCF.

The chain uses TRBV7-2 and TRBJ2-1, with D possibly matching TRBD2 (6 bases). CDR3 length equals 16 residues. V was trimmed by 4 bases and J by 1 base, leaving 14 bases between them. CDR1 and CDR2 from the germline V gene are SGHTA and FQGNSA. The CDR3 loop is CASSSQGLVSYNEQFF. The CDR3 DNA reads TGTGCCAGCAGCTCCCAGGGACTCGTATCCTACAATGAGCAGTTCTTC.

This clonotype was observed a handful of times. The genes are TRBV5-1 and TRBJ2-1; the match to TRBD2 covers 11 bases. Germline V CDR1 and CDR2: SGHRS, YFSETQ. Trimming removed 0 bases from V and 2 bases from J; junction bases left unmatched: 4. The CDR3 has 17 residues. In nucleotides, the CDR3 is TGCGCCAGCAGCTTGGCCTCACTAGCGGGAGCCTACAATGAGCAGTTCTTC. This translates into CASSLASLAGAYNEQFF.